The present entry profiles one T cell receptor beta chain with its context. Produced via immunoSEQ multiplex PCR; TCRdb's table is partial and in-frame only. This table has about 140,000 clones, roughly 79% appearing once. The data were taken from a study of blood T cell repertoires in COVID-19. The ends lost 5 bases at V and 0 bases at J; junction bases unmatched: 10. Germline V gene lookup returns CDR1 MNHEY and CDR2 SMNVEV (reference sequence). The CDR3 covers 17 residues. The specimen was peripheral blood. This sequence joins TRBV27 and TRBJ1-3, with 7 bases fitting TRBD1. This sequence was found in a woman aged 55-70 years with acute or convalescent COVID-19. CDR3 sequence (DNA): TGTGCCAGCAGTCGCACCCCGGACAGGTACTCTGGAAACACCATATATTTT. It translates to CASSRTPDRYSGNTIYF.